The present T cell receptor (beta chain) was sequenced within a study of cytomegalovirus exposure and HLA in healthy donors. CDR3 length equals 14 residues. Trimming shortened V by 6 bases and J by 3 bases, and 14 bases separated the two germline ends. Germline values: CDR1 MGHDK, CDR2 SYGVNS. The primer mix had 60 Vbeta and 13 Jbeta primers. Assay used: immunoSEQ multiplex PCR; TCRdb lists only in-frame clones, some missing. The table has roughly 180,000 clones, more than 60% seen once. The chain is built from TRBV25-1 and TRBJ1-2; no reliable D call. This receptor was identified in an older woman in good health and CMV-seropositive. The sequencing input was PBMCs. The CDR3 is CASREQTGYYGYTF. Here the CDR3 DNA reads TGTGCCAGCAGAGAACAGACTGGGTACTATGGCTACACCTTC.